These 28 T cell receptor beta chains were sequenced from one sample in a study of vaccination effects on CD4 cells after COVID-19. No antigen has been identified for these receptors. Sequencing was preceded by expansion of antigen-specific CD4+ T cells with viral peptide pools in the ViraFEST assay. Scientists isolated CD4+ T cells after an approximately 10-day culture period ended. None of the vaccinated had previously contracted SARS-CoV-2, and their nucleocapsid antibodies tested negative. TCRdb keeps only in-frame clones here, not all; method: immunoSEQ multiplex PCR. The profile shows some 65,000 clones, about 72% of them singletons. The sequenced sample was CD4+ T cells from PBMCs cultured with HCoV-NL63 spike peptides, obtained before COVID-19 vaccination. The receptors shown here come from a human donor who received a COVID-19 vaccine.

The chain joins TRBV7-2 to TRBJ1-2; no reliable D call. CDR1 is SGHTA and CDR2 is FQGNSA in the germline V gene. The ends were cut back, 5 bases at V and 9 bases at J, with 16 bases in the middle. The CDR3 has 13 residues. CDR3 protein: CASSQYAARRYTF. CDR3 nucleotides: TGTGCCAGCAGCCAATACGCCGCGCGTCGCTACACCTTC.

J is TRBJ2-2 and V is TRBV30; D gene ambiguous. The CDR3 has 14 amino acids. The ends were cut back, 4 bases at V and 5 bases at J, with 14 bases in the middle. The germline V gene has CDR1 GTSNPN and CDR2 SVGIG (reference sequence). The CDR3 sequence: CAWISPSLTGELFF. CDR3 DNA sequence: TGTGCCTGGATTAGCCCCTCCCTAACCGGGGAGCTGTTTTTT.

Only one count was recorded for this clone. J is TRBJ2-5 and V is TRBV6-1, with 8 nucleotides matching TRBD2. CDR1 and CDR2 from the germline V gene are MNHNS and SASEGT. CDR3 length equals 19 residues. Trimming removed 4 bases from V and 3 bases from J; junction bases left unmatched: 19. The CDR3 region is CASSVERSGSGGKKETQYF. The CDR3 nucleotides are TGTGCCAGCAGTGTAGAGCGTTCCGGAAGCGGGGGCAAAAAAGAGACCCAGTACTTC.

V gene TRBV5-1 combines with J gene TRBJ1-2; no firm D call. The length of the CDR3 is 13 residues. Germline CDR1 SGHRS, CDR2 YFSETQ. Trimming left V 4 bases short and J 4 bases short, with 11 bases between. Here the CDR3 reads CASSVTGSYGYTF. In DNA form, the CDR3 reads TGCGCCAGCAGCGTTACTGGGAGCTATGGCTACACCTTC.

This sequence joins TRBV15 and TRBJ1-1, with D maybe TRBD1 (5 bases). The CDR3 covers 16 residues. Germline assignment: CDR1 LNHNV and CDR2 YYDKDF (reference sequence). V lost 1 base and J 6 bases, leaving 18 bases between the germline ends. CDR3 DNA sequence: TGTGCCACCAGCAGAGGTGGTGGGAAGGGACCGGCTGAAGCTTTCTTT. This codes for CATSRGGGKGPAEAFF.

The chain recombines TRBV15 with TRBJ1-5; 10 nucleotides agree with TRBD1. Germline CDR1 is LNHNV and CDR2 is YYDKDF (reference sequence). This CDR3 is built from 17 residues. Trimming cost V 1 base and J 5 bases; bases outside gene matches: 8. Here the CDR3 DNA reads TGTGCCACCAGCAGAGTCCCGGGACAGGGGAATTATCAGCCCCAGCATTTT. Translation gives CATSRVPGQGNYQPQHF.

The CDR3 DNA sequence: TGCGCCAGCAGCCCACAACCGGGACAGGGTAGTCAGCCCCAGCATTTT. Its translation: CASSPQPGQGSQPQHF. The V call is TRBV4-1, the J call TRBJ1-5; 9 bases match TRBD1. V lost 4 bases, J lost 6 bases, and 10 bases stayed unmatched. CDR1 is MGHRA and CDR2 is YSYEKL in the germline V gene. This CDR3 is 16 amino acids long.

The chain combines TRBV24-1 with TRBJ2-1; TRBD1 matches at 9 bases. V was clipped by 1 base and J by 7 bases; unmatched bases: 7. The CDR3 extends over 16 amino acids. The germline V gene has CDR1 KGHDR and CDR2 SFDVKD. CDR3 loop: CATSDLTPGTGNEQFF. The CDR3 coding sequence is TGTGCCACCAGTGATTTAACTCCGGGGACAGGGAATGAGCAGTTCTTC.

The chain is built from TRBV7-3 and TRBJ2-2, with 8 bases that match TRBD1. Trimming at V came to 2 bases and at J to 8 bases, leaving 19 bases not matched to a gene. The CDR3 has 19 amino acids. From germline, CDR1 is SGHTA and CDR2 FQGTGA. The CDR3 spells CASSLLARTGNRVAGELFF. The CDR3 DNA reads as TGTGCCAGCAGCTTATTAGCCCGGACAGGGAATAGGGTGGCAGGGGAGCTGTTTTTT. The whole variable domain, filled in from reference TRBV7-3 and TRBJ2-2, reads GAGVSQTPSNKVTEKGKYVELRCDPISGHTALYWYRQSLGQGPEFLIYFQGTGAADDSGLPNDRFFAVRPEGSVSTLKIQRTERGDSAVYLCASSLLARTGNRVAGELFFGEGSRLTVL.

The chain employs TRBV6-4 and TRBJ2-2; possible D gene TRBD1, 5 bases. CDR3 length equals 15 residues. V shed 0 bases and J shed 3 bases, with 8 bases lying between them. The germline CDR1 and CDR2 sequences are MRHNA and SNTAGT. CDR3 in DNA: TGTGCCAGCAGTGACTCTACAGGCCACACCGGGGAGCTGTTTTTT. It translates to CASSDSTGHTGELFF.

This clone was recorded only once. The chain couples TRBV15 to TRBJ2-1; TRBD1 is a possible D gene (5 bases). Germline values: CDR1 LNHNV, CDR2 YYDKDF (reference sequence). Trimming left V 2 bases short and J 6 bases short, with 14 bases between. The CDR3 is 15 amino acids. The CDR3 DNA is TGTGCCACCAGCAGATTCGGAGACAGAGCCAATGAGCAGTTCTTC. Residues: CATSRFGDRANEQFF.

This sequence joins TRBV6-6 and TRBJ2-3; TRBD1 is a possible D gene (7 bases). Per germline, CDR1 MNHNY and CDR2 SVGAGI (reference sequence). The CDR3 is 16 amino acids. Trimming cost V 5 bases and J 6 bases, with 21 bases left between them. This chain's CDR3 is CASSHFSQGGRDTQYF. The CDR3 DNA reads as TGTGCCAGCAGTCACTTCAGCCAGGGGGGCCGGGATACGCAGTATTTT.

V usage is TRBV2 and J usage is TRBJ1-6; D unclear. This CDR3 has 15 amino acids. Trimming cost V 6 bases and J 9 bases, with 18 bases left between them. Germline CDR1 is SNHLY and CDR2 is FYNNEI. The CDR3 loop is CASRSTSALSSPLHF. CDR3 nucleotide sequence: TGTGCCAGCAGGAGCACCTCCGCGCTGAGTTCACCCCTCCACTTT.

The sample holds one count of this clone. J is TRBJ1-5 and V is TRBV19, with no clear D. The V and J ends lost 5 bases and 3 bases respectively, with 14 bases between them. The V gene's germline CDR1 is LNHDA and CDR2 SQIVND (reference sequence). The CDR3 covers 15 residues. The CDR3 nucleotides read TGTGCCAGTAGTTCCAAAGGAGGGATCAATCAGCCCCAGCATTTT. Protein: CASSSKGGINQPQHF.

CDR3 in DNA: TGTGCCAGCAGCTTGGTCGTTGGAGGACCGCTCACCGGGGAGCTGTTTTTT. It encodes CASSLVVGGPLTGELFF. V gene TRBV5-6 combines with J gene TRBJ2-2, with a tentative D call TRBD2 (5 bases). CDR3 size: 17 residues. Germline V gene sequence: CDR1 SGHDT, CDR2 YYEEEE. The ends were cut back, 0 bases at V and 4 bases at J, with 16 bases in the middle.

The chain carries TRBV15 and TRBJ2-1; D call uncertain. The CDR3 extends over 15 amino acids. V lost 0 bases and J 6 bases, leaving 12 bases between the germline ends. The germline V gene encodes CDR1 LNHNV and CDR2 YYDKDF (reference sequence). This CDR3 reads CATSRDLTVGNEQFF. The DNA for the CDR3 is TGTGCCACCAGCAGAGATCTAACGGTAGGCAATGAGCAGTTCTTC.

The chain is built from TRBV30 and TRBJ1-2, with D perhaps matching TRBD1 (5 bases). This CDR3 is built from 13 residues. Trimming took off 1 base at V and 8 bases at J, with 14 bases between the two ends. The germline V gene has CDR1 GTSNPN and CDR2 SVGIG (reference sequence). The CDR3 reads CAWSGVGGSGYTF. The CDR3 region has the DNA TGTGCCTGGAGTGGGGTTGGGGGAAGCGGCTACACCTTC. The full variable domain, in which reference TRBV30 and TRBJ1-2 provide the parts outside the CDR3, is SQTIHQWPATLVQPVGSPLSLECTVEGTSNPNLYWYRQAAGRGLQLLFYSVGIGQISSEVPQNLSASRPQDRQFILSSKKLLLSDSGFYLCAWSGVGGSGYTFGSGTRLTVV.

V is TRBV18 and J is TRBJ1-4; no definite D call. V was shortened by 8 bases and J by 8 bases, with 15 bases between the two germline ends. This CDR3 has 13 residues. Germline V lookup: CDR1 KGHSH, CDR2 LQKENI. The DNA for the CDR3 is TGTGCCAGCGCACGGGCAACCCGCGAAAAACTGTTTTTT. Translation gives CASARATREKLFF.

The chain links TRBV7-3 to TRBJ2-3; either TRBD1 or TRBD2 may supply D (5 bases each). Germline V gene data show CDR1 as SGHTA and CDR2 as FQGTGA. Trimming took 0 bases from V and 3 from J, leaving 10 bases between them. The CDR3 contains 15 residues. The CDR3 here is CASSLTGTVTDTQYF. CDR3 sequence (DNA): TGTGCCAGCAGCTTAACCGGGACGGTGACAGATACGCAGTATTTT.

This clone showed up just once. The chain is built from TRBV2 and TRBJ1-2; maybe TRBD1 (5 bases). V was clipped by 8 bases and J by 7 bases, with 17 bases between them. Germline CDR1 reads SNHLY; CDR2 reads FYNNEI. The CDR3 consists of 13 residues. The CDR3 nucleotides read TGTGCCAGCGATGCCGGGACGCTTAGTGGCTACACCTTC. This codes for CASDAGTLSGYTF.

The CDR3 bases are TGTGCCAGCAGGCCGTCTACTGCGGAGACCCAGTACTTC. Translating gives CASRPSTAETQYF. The chain is built from TRBV27 and TRBJ2-5; D remains unclear. The CDR3 is made up of 13 amino acids. Germline CDR1 MNHEY, CDR2 SMNVEV (reference sequence). V was pared by 6 bases and J by 5 bases, with 13 bases between.

V usage is TRBV15 and J usage is TRBJ2-2; D is unclear. Trimming left V 3 bases short and J 4 bases short, with 9 bases between. The CDR3 loop spans 14 amino acids. The V gene's germline CDR1 is LNHNV and CDR2 YYDKDF (reference sequence). Here the CDR3 reads CATSSAVFTGELFF. The CDR3 nucleotides read TGTGCCACCAGCAGCGCGGTTTTCACCGGGGAGCTGTTTTTT. Filled out from reference TRBV15 and TRBJ2-2, the complete variable domain reads DAMVIQNPRYQVTQFGKPVTLSCSQTLNHNVMYWYQQKSSQAPKLLFHYYDKDFNNEADTPDNFQSRRPNTSFCFLDIRSPGLGDTAMYLCATSSAVFTGELFFGEGSRLTVL.

This chain connects TRBV9 to TRBJ2-6, with a possible D match to TRBD1 (6 bases). The CDR3 loop spans 17 amino acids. Germline V gene data show CDR1 as SGDLS and CDR2 as YYNGEE. Trimming shortened V by 3 bases and J by 0 bases, and 13 bases separated the two germline ends. The CDR3 spells CASSGETGNSGANVLTF. DNA of the CDR3: TGTGCCAGCAGCGGCGAGACAGGAAACTCTGGGGCCAACGTCCTGACTTTC.

The genes are TRBV7-6 and TRBJ2-7, with 9 bases identical to TRBD1. Per the germline V gene, CDR1 is SGHVS and CDR2 is FNYEAQ. The CDR3 is made up of 15 amino acids. The trim removed 2 bases at V and 6 bases at J, leaving 8 bases unmatched. CDR3 protein: CASSLKQGAFTEQYV. CDR3 in DNA: TGTGCCAGCAGCTTAAAACAGGGGGCCTTCACCGAGCAGTACGTC.

This rearrangement joins TRBV4-1 to TRBJ2-5; D may be TRBD1 or TRBD2 (5 bases each). CDR1 is MGHRA, CDR2 YSYEKL, per germline. This CDR3 spans 14 amino acids. V was shortened by 6 bases and J by 5 bases, with 16 bases between the two germline ends. CDR3 sequence reads: CASRNPGTEETQYF. The CDR3 nucleotides are TGCGCCAGCAGGAACCCCGGGACCGAGGAGACCCAGTACTTC.

V usage is TRBV3-1 (or the pseudogene TRBV3-2) and J usage is TRBJ2-1, with 8 bases identical to TRBD1. The J segment lost 5 bases and the V segment lost 7 bases, leaving 10 bases of the junction unmatched. Germline CDR1 and CDR2: LGHDT and YNNKEL (reference sequence). The CDR3 covers 15 residues. In DNA form, the CDR3 reads TGTGCCAGCAACATTGTGGGGACAGGAAACAATGAGCAGTTCTTC. It is translated as CASNIVGTGNNEQFF.

The chain is built from TRBV5-1 and TRBJ2-5; 7 bases match TRBD1. CDR1 is SGHRS, CDR2 YFSETQ, per germline. The CDR3 is 16 amino acids. Trimming at V came to 0 bases and at J to 4 bases, leaving 9 bases not matched to a gene. The CDR3 DNA sequence: TGCGCCAGCAGCTTGGCTCTCAAACAGGGGAGAGAGACCCAGTACTTC. It encodes CASSLALKQGRETQYF.

V gene TRBV3-1 (or the pseudogene TRBV3-2) combines with J gene TRBJ2-7; 9 nucleotides line up with TRBD1. V gave up 1 base and J gave up 3 bases; unmatched junction bases: 1. CDR1 is LGHDT, CDR2 YNNKEL, per germline (reference sequence). This CDR3 region has 14 residues. CDR3 in amino acids: CASSQGQGGYEQYV. CDR3 DNA: TGTGCCAGCAGCCAAGGACAGGGGGGCTACGAGCAGTACGTC.